The rows below give T cell receptor beta chains drawn from one sample of a study of Ad26.COV2.S vaccination and SARS-CoV-2 variants. Some clones are missing from TCRdb's copy, which holds only in-frame ones; the method was immunoSEQ multiplex PCR. The sample holds 380,000 or so clones; about 80% are singletons and the top ten take around 7.4%. The source was peripheral blood, collected in a trial of Ad26.COV2.S vaccine versus placebo. All receptors come from a person aged 18 to 59 who received the Ad26.COV2.S COVID-19 vaccine or a placebo. Each CDR3 is given with its conserved first and last residue. The D gene is left open where the match is weak. Expanded clones get a size class; other rows say once, few or many, or leave the size out.

d_call j_call clone_size v_call cdr3_nt cdr3_aa
- TRBJ1-1 - TRBV5-6 TGTGCCAGCAGATTTAAGACACAGAACACTGAAGCTTTCTTT CASRFKTQNTEAFF
TRBD2 TRBJ2-7 - TRBV7-9 TGTGCCAGCAGCGTGACTAGCGGGCCGTCCTACGAGCAGTACTTC CASSVTSGPSYEQYF
- TRBJ1-5 - TRBV18 TGTGCCAGCTCCCAGGATAGCAATCAGCCCCAGCATTTT CASSQDSNQPQHF
TRBD1 TRBJ1-1 - TRBV7-3 TGTGCCAGCAGCTTAGAGGGGACAGGGCCCTACGGCACTGAAGCTTTCTTT CASSLEGTGPYGTEAFF
- TRBJ2-3 - TRBV24-1 TGTGCCACCAGTGATTTACTAGGATCAGATACGCAGTATTTT CATSDLLGSDTQYF
TRBD2 TRBJ2-1 - TRBV3-1/TRBV3-2 TGTGCCAGCAGCCTGAATCGAGCGGGAGGGCGCCTAAATGAGCAGTTCTTC CASSLNRAGGRLNEQFF
- TRBJ2-6 - TRBV7-2 TGTGCCAGCAGCTACGGTGGCTCTGGGGCCAACGTCCTGACTTTC CASSYGGSGANVLTF
TRBD1 TRBJ2-5 - TRBV5-4 TGTGCCAGCAGCGGTGGGACAGTTCAAGAGACCCAGTACTTC CASSGGTVQETQYF
- TRBJ1-1 - TRBV5-5 TGTGCCAGCAGCTTGATCTCCCAGGATCGCGTGGGCACTGAAGCTTTCTTT CASSLISQDRVGTEAFF
TRBD1 TRBJ2-1 - TRBV5-6 TGTGCCAGCTGCAGTCTCGGGACAGTGCGCAATGAGCAGTTCTTC CASCSLGTVRNEQFF
TRBD1 TRBJ1-2 - TRBV18 TGTGCCAGCTCACCCGACAGGGGGAATGGCTACACCTTC CASSPDRGNGYTF
TRBD1 TRBJ2-1 - TRBV7-2 TGTGCCAGCAGCTTGCAGGGGGTCTACAATGAGCAGTTCTTC CASSLQGVYNEQFF
- TRBJ1-3 - TRBV10-1 TGCGCCAGCCTGACCCCTTTTTCGCTGATCTTCTCTGGAAACACCATATATTTT CASLTPFSLIFSGNTIYF
- TRBJ2-1 - TRBV18 TGTGCCAGCTCACCGTCCGGGATAGCCAACAATGAGCAGTTCTTC CASSPSGIANNEQFF
- TRBJ1-2 - TRBV29-1 TGCAGCGCCTTAGACTATGGCTACACCTTC CSALDYGYTF
TRBD1 TRBJ1-6 - TRBV6-5 TGTGCCAGCAGAAGACAGGGAGCATATTCACCCCTCCACTTT CASRRQGAYSPLHF
TRBD1 TRBJ1-1 - TRBV29-1 TGCAGCGCCGTACAGGGGGCGGGTGAAGCTTTCTTT CSAVQGAGEAFF
- TRBJ1-3 once TRBV2 TGTGCCAGCAGTGAAGGGGGGACTGGAAACACCATATATTTT CASSEGGTGNTIYF
- TRBJ2-7 - TRBV15 TGTGCCACCAGCAGAGATCCCAGGGTCTCCTACGAGCAGTACTTC CATSRDPRVSYEQYF
TRBD2 TRBJ2-1 once TRBV3-1/TRBV3-2 TGTGCCAGCAGCCACCAAGGGACTAGCGGGCCGTACAATGAGCAGTTCTTC CASSHQGTSGPYNEQFF
- TRBJ1-2 - TRBV4-1 TGCGCCAGCAGCCAACCGGGTACTATGCGTGGCTACACCTTC CASSQPGTMRGYTF
- TRBJ2-3 few TRBV4-1 TGCGCCAGCAGCCAATTCGGGGGAAGCACAGATACGCAGTATTTT CASSQFGGSTDTQYF
TRBD2 TRBJ2-7 - TRBV14 TGTGCCAGCAGCCAGGGACTAGCGGGAGGCTACGAGCAGTACTTC CASSQGLAGGYEQYF
- TRBJ1-4 - TRBV5-1 TGCGCCAGCAGCTTCGGACCGTTCGGAAGTAATGAAAAACTGTTTTTT CASSFGPFGSNEKLFF
- TRBJ2-2 - TRBV28 TGTGCCAGCAGTTTAATAGGTTTCAACACCGGGGAGCTGTTTTTT CASSLIGFNTGELFF
- TRBJ1-6 - TRBV5-1 TGCGCCAGCAGCTTGGATTTTCCAGGGACAAATTCACCCCTCCACTTT CASSLDFPGTNSPLHF
- TRBJ1-1 - TRBV5-1 TGCGCCAGCAGCCGGGGACATTTGGGGAACACTGAAGCTTTCTTT CASSRGHLGNTEAFF
- TRBJ2-7 - TRBV28 TGTGCCAGCTCAGGGGCTACCTTTTCCTACGAGCAGTACTTC CASSGATFSYEQYF
TRBD2 TRBJ2-1 - TRBV30 TGTGCCTGGGAATGGGGGGGCGGGAGGATGTCCTACAATGAGCAGTTCTTC CAWEWGGGRMSYNEQFF
- TRBJ1-1 - TRBV4-2 TGTGCCAGCAGCCAAGATGGCTCTAGGGGTCTGAACACTGAAGCTTTCTTT CASSQDGSRGLNTEAFF
TRBD2 TRBJ2-3 - TRBV10-3 TGTGCCATCAGTGCGCAGCGGGGGGGCCTTGTAGATACGCAGTATTTT CAISAQRGGLVDTQYF
- TRBJ2-7 - TRBV27 TGTGCCAGCCGCGCGTCGGCGGGCCTCGAGCAGTACTTC CASRASAGLEQYF
- TRBJ1-4 - TRBV6-6 TGTGCCAGCAAAACCCTCCTCGGACCTACAGAAAAACTGTTTTTT CASKTLLGPTEKLFF
- TRBJ2-3 - TRBV4-3 TGCGCCAGCAGCTCCGAGGCACTAAGCACAGATACGCAGTATTTT CASSSEALSTDTQYF
- TRBJ2-7 - TRBV6-4 TGTGCCAACAGTTGGGGTTGGAACGAGCAGTACTTC CANSWGWNEQYF
- TRBJ2-5 once TRBV11-2 TGTGCCAGCAGCTTAGAATATGGTGCGGGCCAGTACTTC CASSLEYGAGQYF
TRBD2 TRBJ2-3 - TRBV14 TGTGCCAGCACGGCGGGGGGACACACAGATACGCAGTATTTT CASTAGGHTDTQYF
TRBD1 TRBJ1-1 - TRBV6-4 TGTGCCAGCAGAACCCCAGGGGGGTTGATGAACACTGAAGCTTTCTTT CASRTPGGLMNTEAFF
- TRBJ1-1 - TRBV23-1 TGCGCCAGCAGTCAATTCGGTGAAGCTTTCTTT CASSQFGEAFF
TRBD1 TRBJ1-4 - TRBV7-9 TGTGCCAGCAGCGCCAGACAGGGGGCAGATGAAAAACTGTTTTTT CASSARQGADEKLFF
- TRBJ2-1 - TRBV12-3/TRBV12-4 TGTGCCAGCAGTTCAATCTACAATGAGCAGTTCTTC CASSSIYNEQFF
TRBD1 TRBJ2-7 - TRBV7-9 TGTGCCAGCAGCTTAGAGGGGACAGCCACCTACGAGCAGTACTTC CASSLEGTATYEQYF
- TRBJ2-3 - TRBV11-3 TGTGCCAGCAGCAAGGGTGCAGGGCGTTGGGAAGATACGCAGTATTTT CASSKGAGRWEDTQYF
- TRBJ1-2 - TRBV25-1 TGTGCCAGCAGTGAATATGCCCGGGGGAGCAACTATGGCTACACCTTC CASSEYARGSNYGYTF
- TRBJ1-3 few TRBV12-3/TRBV12-4 TGTGCCAGCAGTCGCTTTCCAGGAAACACCATATATTTT CASSRFPGNTIYF
- TRBJ2-7 - TRBV19 TGTGCCAGTAGTACCGCCCACACAGGGCTCTACGAGCAGTACTTC CASSTAHTGLYEQYF
TRBD1 TRBJ2-7 - TRBV2 TGTGCCAGCAGTGAAACTGGGGACAGGTTTTCCTACGAGCAGTACTTC CASSETGDRFSYEQYF
- TRBJ1-5 - TRBV5-8 TGTGCCAGCAGCCCGGGGGACGGCATTAGCAATCAGCCCCAGCATTTT CASSPGDGISNQPQHF
TRBD1 TRBJ2-2 - TRBV18 TGTGCCAGCTCGTCGGGACAGGGGGGCACCGGGGAGCTGTTTTTT CASSSGQGGTGELFF
- TRBJ1-1 - TRBV16 TGTGCCAGCAGCCGTGAGTGGGGGTGGAACACTGAAGCTTTCTTT CASSREWGWNTEAFF
TRBD2 TRBJ2-3 - TRBV9 TGTGCCAGCAGCGTTGGGGCTAGCGGGAGCGCAGATACGCAGTATTTT CASSVGASGSADTQYF
- TRBJ2-6 - TRBV5-4 TGTGCCAGCAGCTACCCCACCGGGACGGACGTCTCTGGGGCCAACGTCCTGACTTTC CASSYPTGTDVSGANVLTF
- TRBJ1-4 - TRBV2 TGTGCCAGCAGCCTGGGGGGAGGCTTTAATGAAAAACTGTTTTTT CASSLGGGFNEKLFF